Presented here are 13 T cell receptor beta chains from one specimen sequenced in a study of blood T cell repertoires in COVID-19. Sequenced by immunoSEQ multiplex PCR; TCRdb stores in-frame clones only, minus some. There are fewer than 300,000 clones in the sample; roughly 85% occur only once, and 5.1% lies in the top ten. The specimen sequenced was peripheral blood. These receptors all stem from a man aged 45 to 65 with active or convalescent COVID-19.

This rearrangement joins TRBV6-5 to TRBJ2-5; 8 bases map to TRBD1. This CDR3 is 13 amino acids long. Trimming at V came to 10 bases and at J to 5 bases, leaving 9 bases not matched to a gene. Germline CDR1 MNHEY, CDR2 SVGAGI. CDR3 in amino acids: CAIAQGARETQYF. The CDR3 coding sequence is TGTGCCATCGCCCAGGGGGCGCGGGAGACCCAGTACTTC.

This clone has a handful of counts. CDR3 amino acids: CASRAQGENTEAFF. The CDR3 DNA reads TGTGCCAGCAGGGCACAGGGTGAGAACACTGAAGCTTTCTTT. The chain couples TRBV6-4 to TRBJ1-1, with TRBD1 as a possible D gene (6 bases). Trimming removed 6 bases at V and 1 base at J, with 12 bases between. Germline loops: CDR1 MRHNA, CDR2 SNTAGT. The CDR3 is made up of 14 amino acids.

V gene TRBV27 combines with J gene TRBJ2-3; 9 nucleotides agree with TRBD2. The CDR3 covers 15 residues. The V and J ends lost 0 bases and 13 bases, in that order; junction bases with no gene match: 11. Germline CDR1 MNHEY, CDR2 SMNVEV (reference sequence). CDR3 nucleotide sequence: TGTGCCAGCAGTTTATCCCGGACTAGCGCCTCGTCAGAGTATTTT. This gives the protein CASSLSRTSASSEYF.

The rearrangement uses TRBV4-1 and TRBJ2-4; possibly TRBD2 for D (6 bases). CDR1 is MGHRA and CDR2 is YSYEKL in the germline V gene. The V gene lost 3 bases and the J gene lost 6 bases, with 12 bases spanning the gap. The CDR3 spans 14 residues. The CDR3 sequence is CASSQGGRRNIQYF. The DNA for the CDR3 is TGCGCCAGCAGCCAGGGAGGTCGGAGAAACATTCAGTACTTC.

The chain uses TRBV6-5 and TRBJ1-4; TRBD1 matches at 10 bases. The germline CDR1 and CDR2 sequences are MNHEY and SVGAGI. After removal of 9 bases from V and 7 bases from J, the junction contained 2 bases not matched to a gene. The CDR3 consists of 12 residues. This CDR3 is CASRDRGEKLFF. CDR3 nucleotide sequence: TGTGCCAGTCGGGACAGGGGTGAAAAACTGTTTTTT.

The chain combines TRBV7-9 with TRBJ1-1, with D possibly being TRBD1 (6 bases). CDR1 and CDR2 (germline): SEHNR, FQNEAQ (reference sequence). The V end was cut by 7 bases, the J end by 1 base, with 10 bases between. This CDR3 region has 13 residues. The CDR3 region has the DNA TGTGCCAGCACTGGACAGCGGAACACTGAAGCTTTCTTT. It specifies CASTGQRNTEAFF.

This chain joins TRBV28 and TRBJ2-7; 7 bases map to TRBD1. V was pared by 6 bases and J by 1 base, with 18 bases of the junction left unmatched. Germline V gene data show CDR1 as MDHEN and CDR2 as SYDVKM. The CDR3 sequence is 18 residues long. The CDR3 region is CASSQPRPRQGVSYEQYF. CDR3 DNA sequence: TGTGCCAGCAGCCAGCCCCGACCCCGACAGGGAGTGTCCTACGAGCAGTACTTC.

The J gene is TRBJ2-3, the V gene TRBV4-3; tentatively, D is TRBD2 (6 bases). Per the germline V gene, CDR1 is LGHNA and CDR2 is YSLEER. CDR3 size: 15 residues. V was clipped by 0 bases and J by 3 bases, with 10 bases between them. CDR3 DNA: TGCGCCAGCAGCCAAGAAGGGCTAGCGACAGATACGCAGTATTTT. Translating gives CASSQEGLATDTQYF.

The chain joins TRBV3-1 (or the pseudogene TRBV3-2) to TRBJ2-7, with a tentative D call TRBD2 (5 bases). The V end was cut by 6 bases, the J end by 4 bases, with 13 bases between. The germline CDR1 and CDR2 sequences are LGHDT and YNNKEL (reference sequence). The CDR3 spans 13 residues. CDR3 protein: CASRRADSYEQYF. The CDR3, as DNA: TGTGCCAGCAGACGAGCGGATAGTTACGAGCAGTACTTC.

The chain is built from TRBV29-1 and TRBJ2-1, with 9 bases lining up with TRBD1. Germline CDR1 is SQVTM and CDR2 is ANQGSEA. Trimming at V came to 6 bases and at J to 7 bases, leaving 7 bases not matched to a gene. The CDR3 has 13 amino acids. The CDR3 region is CSVTGGAGNEQFF. The CDR3, as DNA: TGCAGCGTAACAGGGGGCGCGGGTAATGAGCAGTTCTTC.

CDR3 nucleotides: TGTGCCAGCAGCTTGGGTGGCGGGAGGGAGACCCAGTACTTC. This translates into CASSLGGGRETQYF. The chain is built from TRBV7-3 and TRBJ2-5, with 8 bases fitting TRBD2. The J segment lost 5 bases and the V segment lost 3 bases, leaving 5 bases of the junction unmatched. The CDR3 loop spans 14 amino acids. Germline lookup yields CDR1 SGHTA and CDR2 FQGTGA.

In its sample, this clone was seen a few times. V is TRBV12-5 and J is TRBJ1-2; TRBD1 aligns across 8 bases. The germline CDR1 and CDR2 sequences are LGHNT and FRNRAP. CDR3 length: 15 amino acids. V lost 0 bases to trimming and J lost 7 bases; unmatched junction nucleotides: 7. The chain's CDR3 is CASGLVSQGAGGYTF. The CDR3, as DNA: TGTGCTAGTGGTTTGGTATCGCAGGGGGCCGGTGGCTACACCTTC.

This chain links TRBV28 with TRBJ2-7, with TRBD1 as a possible D gene (6 bases). The germline V gene has CDR1 MDHEN and CDR2 SYDVKM. Trimming took off 3 bases at V and 9 bases at J, with 12 bases between the two ends. The CDR3 length is 12 residues. CDR3 loop: CASSLTGLGQYF. In DNA, the CDR3 is TGTGCCAGCAGTTTGACAGGTCTGGGGCAGTACTTC.